The rows below give T cell receptor beta chains drawn from one sample of a study of graft-versus-host responses after intestinal transplantation. The antigens these receptors bind are not known. TCRdb keeps only in-frame clones here, not all; method: immunoSEQ multiplex PCR. This sample yields some 86,000 clones, of which about 87% are seen a single time; about 0.27% belongs to the top ten. The sequenced sample was unstimulated CD4+ T cells sorted from spleen or lymph node cells, obtained before transplant. These receptors were collected from a human donor who was the organ donor for an intestinal transplant. Both conserved end residues are part of each CDR3. Each record gives: clone size, V gene, D gene, J gene, CDR3 DNA, CDR3 protein. The D gene is left open where the match is weak. Only some rows state a clone size, as once, few, many or a class for expanded clones.

>few|TRBV30|TRBD1|TRBJ2-7
TGTGCCTGGAGTGAGGGGGCGAACTACGAGCAGTACTTC
CAWSEGANYEQYF
>NA|TRBV11-3|TRBD1|TRBJ2-5
TGTGCCAGCAGCGGACAGGGGCAAGAGACCCAGTACTTC
CASSGQGQETQYF
>NA|TRBV9|NA|TRBJ2-7
TGTGCCAGCAGCGTAGGGAGTTTCAGCTCCTACGAGCAGTACTTC
CASSVGSFSSYEQYF
>NA|TRBV9|TRBD2|TRBJ2-7
TGTGCCAGCAGCGTAGAGAGCGGGGGGCACGAGCAGTACTTC
CASSVESGGHEQYF
>NA|TRBV19|NA|TRBJ1-2
TGTGCCAGTAGTATAGTGGGCACAGCTAACTATGGCTACACCTTC
CASSIVGTANYGYTF
>few|TRBV5-6|TRBD2|TRBJ2-5
TGTGCCAGCAGCTTGGTGCATAGCGGGAGGCAAGAGACCCAGTACTTC
CASSLVHSGRQETQYF
>NA|TRBV27|TRBD2|TRBJ2-5
TGTGCCAGCAGTTTGTGGACTAGGAGGGAGACCCAGTACTTC
CASSLWTRRETQYF
>NA|TRBV11-2|NA|TRBJ2-7
TGTGCCAGCAGCTTAGACCGGACTGCGGGGTCCGGCGAGCAGTACTTC
CASSLDRTAGSGEQYF
>NA|TRBV6-5|NA|TRBJ2-5
TGTGCCAGCAGAGTCAGGGGGGTAGAGACCCAGTACTTC
CASRVRGVETQYF
>NA|TRBV10-2|TRBD1|TRBJ1-6
TGCGCCAGCAGTGCTTGGGACAGTTATAATTCACCCCTCCACTTT
CASSAWDSYNSPLHF
>NA|TRBV5-1|NA|TRBJ1-1
TGCGCCAGCAGCTCCTGGGCTTTAGGGGGGGCGAACACTGAAGCTTTCTTT
CASSSWALGGANTEAFF
>NA|TRBV21-1|NA|TRBJ1-5
TGTGCCAGCAGCATAAAAGGTGGGACAGGGGTGGATAGCAATCAGCCCCAGCATTTT
CASSIKGGTGVDSNQPQHF
>once|TRBV5-1|TRBD1|TRBJ2-1
TGCGCCAGCAGCTTGGTTTACAGGGGGAACAATGAGCAGTTCTTC
CASSLVYRGNNEQFF
>NA|TRBV18|NA|TRBJ2-3
TGTGCCAGCTCACCACTGGGCGCCACCGTCGGCACAGATACGCAGTATTTT
CASSPLGATVGTDTQYF
>NA|TRBV6-5|NA|TRBJ2-3
TGTGCCAGCAGTTACTGGGGGGCAGATACGCAGTATTTT
CASSYWGADTQYF
>once|TRBV5-1|TRBD1|TRBJ2-4
TGCGCCAGCAGCTTGGCCGGGACAGGGCAAAACATTCAGTACTTC
CASSLAGTGQNIQYF
>NA|TRBV18|NA|TRBJ2-7
TGTGCCAGCTCACCGGGGAGATTAAGCTCCTACGAGCAGTACTTC
CASSPGRLSSYEQYF
>NA|TRBV6-6|TRBD1|TRBJ1-5
TGTGCCAGCAGTTTACGGGACAGGGGCAATCAGCCCCAGCATTTT
CASSLRDRGNQPQHF
>NA|TRBV2|TRBD1|TRBJ1-4
TGTGCCAGCGGGGGACAGGGAATTGAAAAACTGTTTTTT
CASGGQGIEKLFF
>once|TRBV11-3|NA|TRBJ2-3
TGTGCCAGCAGCTTAGATGGTGGAGGGGCAGATACGCAGTATTTT
CASSLDGGGADTQYF
>few|TRBV7-8|NA|TRBJ1-6
TGTGCCAGCAGCTTAGGTCTGGCCTCCGATTCACCCCTCCACTTT
CASSLGLASDSPLHF
>NA|TRBV5-4|TRBD1|TRBJ2-2
TGTGCCAGCAGCTTAAGACAGGGGGGCACCGGGGAGCTGTTTTTT
CASSLRQGGTGELFF
>NA|TRBV4-2|TRBD2|TRBJ2-1
TGTGCCCGCAGCCGCATAGCGGGGGGTCAATACAATGAGCAGTTCTTC
CARSRIAGGQYNEQFF
>NA|TRBV6-1|NA|TRBJ2-3
TGTGCCAGCAGTGAACCCCCGGTGGATACGCAGTATTTT
CASSEPPVDTQYF
>NA|TRBV5-4|TRBD1|TRBJ1-6
TGTGCCAGCAGCAGCCGGAACAGGGGTAGTTCACCCCTCCACTTT
CASSSRNRGSSPLHF
>NA|TRBV7-2|NA|TRBJ2-5
TGTGCCAGCAGCTTCGACTGGGAAGAGACCCAGTACTTC
CASSFDWEETQYF
>NA|TRBV19|NA|TRBJ1-2
TGTGCCAGTAGTATTGGGCCGGCCGACTATGGCTACACCTTC
CASSIGPADYGYTF
>NA|TRBV5-1|NA|TRBJ2-7
TGCGCCAGCAGCTGGGGGCTCACCTACGAGCAGTACTTC
CASSWGLTYEQYF
>NA|TRBV5-1|NA|TRBJ1-2
TGCGCCAGCAGCTTGGCGCCTCGGGGGGCGAATGGCTACACCTTC
CASSLAPRGANGYTF
>NA|TRBV18|NA|TRBJ2-3
TGTGCCAGCTCACTTGGACTCACCAGCACAGATACGCAGTATTTT
CASSLGLTSTDTQYF
>NA|TRBV7-9|NA|TRBJ1-1
TGTGCCAGCAGTCCGTATAACACTGAAGCTTTCTTT
CASSPYNTEAFF
>NA|TRBV11-3|NA|TRBJ2-7
TGTGCCAGCAGCTTAGAGGGCTACTACGAGCAGTACTTC
CASSLEGYYEQYF
>NA|TRBV5-1|TRBD1|TRBJ1-1
TGCGCCAGCAGCTCTCAACAGGGGAGTATGACTGAAGCTTTCTTT
CASSSQQGSMTEAFF
>NA|TRBV9|NA|TRBJ1-2
TGTGCCAGCAGCGTAAACAGCAGGGATGGCTACACCTTC
CASSVNSRDGYTF
>NA|TRBV28|TRBD2|TRBJ2-3
TGTGCCAGCAGTTTCCCGACTAGCGGGGGGGCCCATCTGTTCACAGATACGCAGTATTTT
CASSFPTSGGAHLFTDTQYF
>once|TRBV9|NA|TRBJ2-4
TGTGCCAGCAGTACAGTGAACCCGAAAAACATTCAGTACTTC
CASSTVNPKNIQYF
>few|TRBV7-3|NA|TRBJ2-7
TGTGCCAGCAGCTTATCTCCGGAGAACGAGCAGTACTTC
CASSLSPENEQYF
>NA|TRBV14|NA|TRBJ1-2
TGTGCCAGCAGCCGGGGGGGGAAGGGCTACACCTTC
CASSRGGKGYTF
>NA|TRBV5-6|NA|TRBJ1-2
TGTGCCAGCAGCTTCAGAGGGCGTAACAACTATGGCTACACCTTC
CASSFRGRNNYGYTF
>NA|TRBV5-4|NA|TRBJ1-1
TGTGCCAGCAGCTCCCTTGACACTGAAGCTTTCTTT
CASSSLDTEAFF
>NA|TRBV4-2|NA|TRBJ2-2
TGTGCCAGCAGCCAAAGGGGCCCCCAAAGCGGGCCGAACACCGGGGAGCTGTTTTTT
CASSQRGPQSGPNTGELFF
>NA|TRBV2|NA|TRBJ1-1
TGTGCCACCGAGACCCCGGGAGCTTTCTTT
CATETPGAFF